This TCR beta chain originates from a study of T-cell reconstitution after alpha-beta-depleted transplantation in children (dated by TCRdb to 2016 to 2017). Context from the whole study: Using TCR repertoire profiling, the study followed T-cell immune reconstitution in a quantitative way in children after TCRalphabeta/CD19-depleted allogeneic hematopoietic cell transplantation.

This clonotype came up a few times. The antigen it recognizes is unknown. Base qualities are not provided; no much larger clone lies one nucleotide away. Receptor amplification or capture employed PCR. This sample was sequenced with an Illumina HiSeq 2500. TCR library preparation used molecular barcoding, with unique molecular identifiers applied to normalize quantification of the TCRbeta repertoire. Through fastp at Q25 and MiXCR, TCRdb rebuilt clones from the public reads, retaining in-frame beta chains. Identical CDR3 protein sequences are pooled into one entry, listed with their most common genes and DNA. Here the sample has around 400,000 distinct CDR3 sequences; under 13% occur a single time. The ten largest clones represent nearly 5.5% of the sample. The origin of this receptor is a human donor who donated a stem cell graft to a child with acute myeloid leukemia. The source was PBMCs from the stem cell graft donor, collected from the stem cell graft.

The CDR3: CASRAGTPGASYGYTF. The nucleotides are TGCGCCAGCAGGGCTGGGACACCCGGCGCTTCTTATGGCTACACCTTC. The chain couples TRBV5-1 to TRBJ1-2, with a tentative D gene TRBD1 over 6 matching bases. Deletion took 5 bases off V and 5 bases off J, with a span of 22 bases between the germline ends. The CDR3 runs 16 amino acids, cysteine and phenylalanine included. The DNA shown is the 48-base CDR3, in frame from base 1. In the germline V gene, CDR1 corresponds to SGHRS and CDR2 to YFSETQ.